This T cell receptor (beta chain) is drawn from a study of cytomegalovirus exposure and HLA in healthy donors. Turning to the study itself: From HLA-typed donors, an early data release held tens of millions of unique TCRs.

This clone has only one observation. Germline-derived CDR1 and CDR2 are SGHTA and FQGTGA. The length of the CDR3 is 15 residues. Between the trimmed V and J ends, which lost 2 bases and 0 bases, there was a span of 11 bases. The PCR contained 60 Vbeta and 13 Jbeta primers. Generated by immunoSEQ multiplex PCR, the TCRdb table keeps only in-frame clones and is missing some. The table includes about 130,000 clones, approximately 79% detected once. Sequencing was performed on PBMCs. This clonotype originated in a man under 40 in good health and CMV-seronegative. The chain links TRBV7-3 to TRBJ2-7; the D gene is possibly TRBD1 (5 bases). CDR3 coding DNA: TGTGCCAGCAGCTTATGGCCTGACAGCTCCTACGAGCAGTACTTC. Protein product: CASSLWPDSSYEQYF. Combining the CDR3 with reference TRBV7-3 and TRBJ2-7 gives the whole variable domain GAGVSQTPSNKVTEKGKYVELRCDPISGHTALYWYRQSLGQGPEFLIYFQGTGAADDSGLPNDRFFAVRPEGSVSTLKIQRTERGDSAVYLCASSLWPDSSYEQYFGPGTRLTVT.